A selection of T cell receptor beta chains follows, all from one sample in a study of T-cell reconstitution after alpha-beta-depleted transplantation in children. One entry per CDR3 protein results from TCRdb running MiXCR on the PCR reads. The data contain 350,000 to 500,000 distinct CDR3 sequences, 43% of them singletons. Specimen: PBMCs, collected before TCRalphabeta/CD19-depleted stem cell transplant. These receptor sequences come from a girl aged 2 to 9 with aplastic anemia, due to receive a stem cell transplant. Both conserved end residues are part of each CDR3. Each record gives: clone size, J gene, V gene, D gene, CDR3 protein, CDR3 DNA. D genes are given only for firm matches. A row's size may be missing; if present it is once, few, many or a size class.

>once|TRBJ2-4|TRBV5-1|NA
CASSLGIRITKNIQYF
TGCGCCAGCAGCTTGGGGATAAGGATAACCAAAAACATTCAGTACTTC
>NA|TRBJ2-5|TRBV28|NA
CASSGTGRETQYF
TGTGCCAGCAGTGGAACAGGGCGGGAGACCCAGTACTTC
>once|TRBJ2-7|TRBV5-1|TRBD1
CASRPSGTETYEQYF
TGCGCCAGCCGCCCCTCAGGGACAGAGACCTACGAGCAGTACTTC
>NA|TRBJ1-1|TRBV28|NA
CASRPYSNTEAFF
TGTGCCAGCAGGCCCTATTCGAACACTGAAGCTTTCTTT
>NA|TRBJ2-5|TRBV28|TRBD2
CASINPRGSETQYF
TGTGCCAGCATTAACCCGCGGGGGTCGGAGACCCAGTACTTC
>NA|TRBJ1-5|TRBV12-3/TRBV12-4|NA
CASSLAVRGQPQHF
TGTGCCAGCAGTTTAGCGGTTCGGGGTCAGCCCCAGCATTTT
>NA|TRBJ1-1|TRBV6-5|NA
CASSYRSTGERTEAFF
TGTGCCAGCAGTTATAGGTCGACGGGGGAGAGGACTGAAGCTTTCTTT
>many|TRBJ2-6|TRBV28|TRBD2
CASSSGLAGGNVLTF
TGTGCCAGCAGTTCTGGACTAGCGGGAGGCAACGTCCTGACTTTC
>many|TRBJ2-6|TRBV12-3/TRBV12-4|NA
CASSLTAGLRSGANVLTF
TGTGCCAGCAGTTTAACCGCAGGGCTTCGCTCTGGGGCCAACGTCCTGACTTTC
>NA|TRBJ1-2|TRBV5-5|TRBD1
CASSFGTGAHYGYTF
TGTGCCAGCAGCTTCGGGACAGGAGCTCACTATGGCTACACCTTC
>many|TRBJ1-4|TRBV20-1|TRBD1
CSARTGTEKLFF
TGCAGTGCCCGGACAGGGACCGAAAAACTGTTTTTT
>few|TRBJ2-7|TRBV28|TRBD1
CASSFPSGTGSYEQYF
TGTGCCAGCAGTTTCCCCTCAGGGACAGGCTCCTACGAGCAGTACTTC
>few|TRBJ2-7|TRBV28|TRBD1
CASSRTGTGAYEQYF
TGTGCCAGCAGCCGAACCGGGACAGGGGCCTACGAGCAGTACTTC
>once|TRBJ2-3|TRBV27|TRBD2
CASSLSTSNAVDTQYF
TGTGCCAGCAGTTTATCGACTAGCAACGCGGTGGATACGCAGTATTTT
>many|TRBJ2-5|TRBV29-1|TRBD2
CSVAGPSGMETQYF
TGCAGCGTTGCGGGTCCTAGCGGAATGGAGACCCAGTACTTC
>NA|TRBJ2-1|TRBV20-1|TRBD2
CSARRVRGGLSYNEQFF
TGCAGTGCTAGAAGGGTCCGCGGGGGACTTTCCTACAATGAGCAGTTCTTC
>NA|TRBJ2-4|TRBV7-9|NA
CASSLSREAKNIQYF
TGTGCCAGCAGCCTCAGTCGGGAGGCCAAAAACATTCAGTACTTC
>NA|TRBJ2-1|TRBV7-2|NA
CASSPGWSSSYNEQFF
TGTGCCAGCAGCCCGGGCTGGTCGAGCTCCTACAATGAGCAGTTCTTC
>NA|TRBJ2-1|TRBV18|NA
CASSPTFSNEQFF
TGTGCCAGCTCACCTACCTTCTCGAATGAGCAGTTCTTC
>few|TRBJ1-3|TRBV6-6|NA
CASRSGTGNTIYF
TGTGCCAGCAGATCCGGGACTGGAAACACCATATATTTT
>NA|TRBJ2-1|TRBV20-1|NA
CSANRGVGGNEQFF
TGCAGTGCTAACCGAGGGGTGGGCGGCAATGAGCAGTTCTTC
>many|TRBJ1-1|TRBV29-1|NA
CSVEDRMNTEAFF
TGCAGCGTTGAAGACAGAATGAACACTGAAGCTTTCTTT
>NA|TRBJ2-1|TRBV5-1|TRBD2
CASSFLAGVINEQFF
TGCGCCAGCAGCTTCTTAGCGGGGGTTATCAATGAGCAGTTCTTC
>many|TRBJ2-7|TRBV7-9|NA
CASSLDPHWYF
TGTGCCAGCAGCTTAGATCCGCATTGGTACTTC